This TCR beta chain came from a study of response to subunit inactivated influenza vaccine. Germline V gives CDR1 LNHNV, CDR2 YYDKDF (reference sequence). CDR3 length: 11 amino acids. The V end was cut by 3 bases, the J end by 15 bases, with 12 bases between. Whole-study findings and limits: Each seasonal influenza vaccination recruits few new T cells, the authors suggested.

TCRdb independently ran MiXCR on the RT-PCR reads; one entry per CDR3 protein. Among some 190,000 distinct CDR3 sequences, under 15% were seen once, and the ten largest hold under 30%. This clonotype was observed a handful of times. The antigen is not known. The TCR comes from a man aged 50 to 59 who received an inactivated influenza vaccine. Source: CD8+ T cells sorted from PBMCs, taken less than 6 days after vaccination. The J gene is TRBJ2-4, the V gene TRBV15; D is ambiguous. CDR3 sequence reads: CATSSGPAWYF. For the CDR3, the DNA is TGTGCCACCAGCAGCGGGCCTGCATGGTACTTC.